This T cell receptor beta chain stems from a study of blood T cell repertoires in COVID-19. Study in general: Spain, Italy and the United States supplied samples that represented acute and convalescent COVID-19.

In the authors' workflow: Reference gene primer amplification gave nucleated cell count estimates. Measured with immunoSEQ multiplex PCR; TCRdb has only the in-frame clones, and not every one. V, J and clone size are taken as reported in that table, and D and trimming were inferred from the DNA itself. The sample carries around 250,000 clones, about 83% recorded once. The CDR3 consists of 17 residues. With 1 base removed from V and 2 bases from J, the gap between germline ends came to 16 bases. Germline V gives CDR1 SGDLS, CDR2 YYNGEE. The V and J genes are TRBV9 and TRBJ1-3; a weak D match, TRBD1 (6 bases). Sequenced sample: peripheral blood. The receptor's source is a man in his thirties or forties who had recovered from COVID-19. CDR3 amino acids: CASSVSGGARTGNTIYF. CDR3 sequence (DNA): TGTGCCAGCAGCGTATCCGGGGGGGCCCGAACTGGAAACACCATATATTTT.